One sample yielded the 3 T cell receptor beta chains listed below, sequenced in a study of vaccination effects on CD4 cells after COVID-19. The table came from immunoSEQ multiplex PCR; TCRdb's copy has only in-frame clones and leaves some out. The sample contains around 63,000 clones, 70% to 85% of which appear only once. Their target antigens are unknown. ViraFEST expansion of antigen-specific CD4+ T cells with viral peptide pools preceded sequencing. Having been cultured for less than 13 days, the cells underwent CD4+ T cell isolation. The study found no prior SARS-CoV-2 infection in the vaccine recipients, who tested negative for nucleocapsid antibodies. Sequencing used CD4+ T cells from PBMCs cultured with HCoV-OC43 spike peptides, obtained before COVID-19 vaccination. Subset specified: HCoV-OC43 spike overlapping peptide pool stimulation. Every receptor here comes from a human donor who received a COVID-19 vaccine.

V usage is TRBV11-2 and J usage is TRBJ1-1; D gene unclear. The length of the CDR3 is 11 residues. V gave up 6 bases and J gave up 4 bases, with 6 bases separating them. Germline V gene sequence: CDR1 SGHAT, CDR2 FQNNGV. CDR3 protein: CASSRSTEAFF. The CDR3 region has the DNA TGTGCCAGCAGTCGTTCCACTGAAGCTTTCTTT.

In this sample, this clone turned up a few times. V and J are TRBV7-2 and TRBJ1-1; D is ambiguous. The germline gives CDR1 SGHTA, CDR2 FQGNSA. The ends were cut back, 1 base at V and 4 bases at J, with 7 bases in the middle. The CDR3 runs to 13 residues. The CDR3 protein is CASSLGAGTEAFF. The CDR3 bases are TGTGCCAGCAGCTTAGGTGCGGGCACTGAAGCTTTCTTT.

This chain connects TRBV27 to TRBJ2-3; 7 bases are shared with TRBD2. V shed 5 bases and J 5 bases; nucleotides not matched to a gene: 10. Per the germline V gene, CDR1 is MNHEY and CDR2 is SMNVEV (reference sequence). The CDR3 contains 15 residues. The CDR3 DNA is TGTGCCAGCAGTCCGCTACGCGGGGGTGGAGATACGCAGTATTTT. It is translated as CASSPLRGGGDTQYF.